This T cell receptor beta chain was found in a study of cytomegalovirus exposure and HLA in healthy donors. Study-wide context: Around 200 million T cells yielded more than 90 million unique TCR beta sequences, as an earlier analysis found. Study-level results: It was taken for granted in presence/absence analyses that sequencing depth across donors was roughly uniform. Of the V segments, some could not be distinguished, including TRBV6-2 and TRBV6-3, and were excluded. TCR beta V segments were, for the most part, productive about 87% or about 30% of the time in an earlier analysis.

Note on this clone: Its target is unknown.

This CDR3 contains 16 residues. The V end was cut by 3 bases, the J end by 2 bases, with 15 bases between. Germline assignment: CDR1 SGHRS and CDR2 YFSETQ. Use of 60 Vbeta and 13 Jbeta primers characterized the PCR. Method: immunoSEQ multiplex PCR; TCRdb's copy keeps in-frame clones and lacks some. The sample includes 150,000 or so clones, roughly 74% of them seen just once. Sequencing used PBMCs. This chain uses TRBV5-1 with TRBJ2-1, with TRBD2 as a possible D gene (5 bases). The clonotype was recovered from a man between 18 and 35 years old in good health and CMV-seronegative. DNA of the CDR3: TGCGCCAGCAGCTGGCCTTGGTCGCGGGCCTACAATGAGCAGTTCTTC. It encodes CASSWPWSRAYNEQFF.